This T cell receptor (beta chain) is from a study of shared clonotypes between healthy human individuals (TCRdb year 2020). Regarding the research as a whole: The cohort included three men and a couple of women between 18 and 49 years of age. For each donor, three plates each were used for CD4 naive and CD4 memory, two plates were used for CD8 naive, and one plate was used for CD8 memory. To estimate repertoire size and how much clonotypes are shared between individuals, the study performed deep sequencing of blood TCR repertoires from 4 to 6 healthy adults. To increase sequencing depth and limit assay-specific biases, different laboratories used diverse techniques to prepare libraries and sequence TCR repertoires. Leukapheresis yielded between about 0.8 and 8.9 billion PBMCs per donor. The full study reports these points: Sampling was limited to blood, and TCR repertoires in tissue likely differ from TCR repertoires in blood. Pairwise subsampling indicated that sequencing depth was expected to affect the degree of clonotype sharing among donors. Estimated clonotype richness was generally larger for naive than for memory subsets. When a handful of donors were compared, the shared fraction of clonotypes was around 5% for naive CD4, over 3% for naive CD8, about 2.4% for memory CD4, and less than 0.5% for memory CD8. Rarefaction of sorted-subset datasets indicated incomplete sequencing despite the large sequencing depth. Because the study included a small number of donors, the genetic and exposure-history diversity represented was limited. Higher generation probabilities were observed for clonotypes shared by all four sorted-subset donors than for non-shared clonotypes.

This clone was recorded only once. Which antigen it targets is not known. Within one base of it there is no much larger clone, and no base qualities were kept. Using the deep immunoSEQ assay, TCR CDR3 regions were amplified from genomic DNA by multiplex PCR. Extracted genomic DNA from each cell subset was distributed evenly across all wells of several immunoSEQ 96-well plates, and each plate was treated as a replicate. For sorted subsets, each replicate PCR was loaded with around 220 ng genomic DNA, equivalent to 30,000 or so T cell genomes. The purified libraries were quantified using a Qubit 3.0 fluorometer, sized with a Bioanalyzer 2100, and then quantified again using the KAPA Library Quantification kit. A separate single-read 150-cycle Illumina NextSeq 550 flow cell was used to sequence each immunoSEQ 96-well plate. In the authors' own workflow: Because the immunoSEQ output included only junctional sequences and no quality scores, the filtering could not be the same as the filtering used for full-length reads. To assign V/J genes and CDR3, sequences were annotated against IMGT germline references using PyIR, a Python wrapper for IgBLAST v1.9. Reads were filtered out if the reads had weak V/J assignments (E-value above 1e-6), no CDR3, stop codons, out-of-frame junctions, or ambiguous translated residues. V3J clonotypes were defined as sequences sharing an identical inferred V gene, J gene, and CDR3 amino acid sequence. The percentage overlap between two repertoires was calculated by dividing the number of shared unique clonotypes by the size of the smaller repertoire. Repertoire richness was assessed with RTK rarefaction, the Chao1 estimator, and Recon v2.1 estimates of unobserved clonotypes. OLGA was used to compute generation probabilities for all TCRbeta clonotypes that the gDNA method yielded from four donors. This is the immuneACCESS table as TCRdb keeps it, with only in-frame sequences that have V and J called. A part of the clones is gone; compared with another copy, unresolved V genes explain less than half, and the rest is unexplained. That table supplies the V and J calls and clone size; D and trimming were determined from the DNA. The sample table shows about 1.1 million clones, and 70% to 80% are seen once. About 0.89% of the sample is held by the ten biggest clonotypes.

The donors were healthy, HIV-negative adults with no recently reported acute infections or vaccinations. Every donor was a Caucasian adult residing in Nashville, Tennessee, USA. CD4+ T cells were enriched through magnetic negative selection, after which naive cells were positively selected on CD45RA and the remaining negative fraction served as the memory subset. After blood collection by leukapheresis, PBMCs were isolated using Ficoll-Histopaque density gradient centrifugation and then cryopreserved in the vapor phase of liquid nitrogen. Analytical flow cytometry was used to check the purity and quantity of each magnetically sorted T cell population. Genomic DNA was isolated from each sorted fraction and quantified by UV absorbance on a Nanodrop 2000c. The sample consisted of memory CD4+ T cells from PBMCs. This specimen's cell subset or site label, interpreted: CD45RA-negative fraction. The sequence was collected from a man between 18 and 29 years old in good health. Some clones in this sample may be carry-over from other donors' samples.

The CDR3 here reads CASSEVTRGETQYF. The DNA is TGTGCCAGCAGTGAAGTCACGCGGGGAGAGACCCAGTACTTC. The chain is made from TRBV2 and TRBJ2-5; TRBD2 is possibly the D segment (6 matching bases). The CDR3, from cysteine to phenylalanine, totals 14 residues. The sequence is cut down to CDR3 DNA, 42 bases in frame from base 1. The V end loses 1 base and the J end loses 4 bases, and a stretch of 10 bases separates them. CDR1 and CDR2 are drawn from the germline V gene: SNHLY, FYNNEI.